In this sample, the clone carrying this TCR beta chain turned up many times. The antigen remains unidentified. The read ends 3 residues early relative to the CDR3; the germline J gene fills the gap. The sample is drawn from a study of T cell clonality in common variable immunodeficiency. Sequenced by immunoSEQ multiplex PCR; TCRdb stores in-frame clones only, minus some. The sample was found to contain tens of thousands of clones, and every one recurs. Germline trimming cut 6 bases from V and 9 bases from J; bases unmatched to any gene: 12. The CDR3 contains 16 residues. Germline V gene sequence: CDR1 LNHDA, CDR2 SQIVND (reference sequence). Broader study findings: TCRbeta clonality was increased in CVID versus healthy controls.

This TCR derives from a person aged 18 to 75 in good health. This chain links TRBV19 with TRBJ1-6, with 9 nucleotides matching TRBD1. Sequenced input: peripheral blood mononuclear cells. CDR3 bases read: TGTGCCAGTAGGGGAGAACAGGGGGCGCGGACTTCACCC. Protein product: CASRGEQGARTSP. The complete CDR3 protein is CASRGEQGARTSPLHF. The complete variable domain, with remaining parts taken from reference TRBV19 and TRBJ1-6, reads DGGITQSPKYLFRKEGQNVTLSCEQNLNHDAMYWYRQDPGQGLRLIYYSQIVNDFQKGDIAEGYSVSREKKESFPLTVTSAQKNPTAFYLCASRGEQGARTSPLHFGNGTRLTVT.